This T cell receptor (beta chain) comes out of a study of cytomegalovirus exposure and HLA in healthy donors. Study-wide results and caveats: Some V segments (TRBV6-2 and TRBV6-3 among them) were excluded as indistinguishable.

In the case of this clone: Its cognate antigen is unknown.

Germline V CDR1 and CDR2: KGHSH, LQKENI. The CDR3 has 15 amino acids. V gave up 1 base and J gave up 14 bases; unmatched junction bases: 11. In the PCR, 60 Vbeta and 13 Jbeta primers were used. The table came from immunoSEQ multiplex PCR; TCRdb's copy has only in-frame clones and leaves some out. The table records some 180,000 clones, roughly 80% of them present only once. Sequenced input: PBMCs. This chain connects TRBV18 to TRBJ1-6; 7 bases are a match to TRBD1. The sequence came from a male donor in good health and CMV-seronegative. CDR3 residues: CASSPQGQLVLALHF. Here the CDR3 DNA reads TGTGCCAGCTCACCACAGGGACAGTTGGTTTTGGCCCTCCACTTT.